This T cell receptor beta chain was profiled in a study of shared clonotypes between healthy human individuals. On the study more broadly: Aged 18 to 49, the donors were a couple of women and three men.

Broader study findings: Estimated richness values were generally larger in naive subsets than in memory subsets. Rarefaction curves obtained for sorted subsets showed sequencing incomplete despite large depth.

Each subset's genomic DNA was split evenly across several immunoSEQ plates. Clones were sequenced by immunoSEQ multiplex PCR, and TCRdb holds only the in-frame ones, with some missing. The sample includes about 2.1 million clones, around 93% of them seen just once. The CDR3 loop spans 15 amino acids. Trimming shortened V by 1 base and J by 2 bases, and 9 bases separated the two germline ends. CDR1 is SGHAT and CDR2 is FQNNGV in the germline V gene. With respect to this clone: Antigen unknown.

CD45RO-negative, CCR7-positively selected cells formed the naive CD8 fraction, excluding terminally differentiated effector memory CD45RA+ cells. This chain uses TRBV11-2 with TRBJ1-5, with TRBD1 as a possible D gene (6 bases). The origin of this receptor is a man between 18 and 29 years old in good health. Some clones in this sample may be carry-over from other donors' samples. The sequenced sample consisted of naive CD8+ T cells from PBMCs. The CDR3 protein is CASSLGGPGNQPQHF. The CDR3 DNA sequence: TGTGCCAGCAGCTTAGGGGGGCCTGGCAATCAGCCCCAGCATTTT. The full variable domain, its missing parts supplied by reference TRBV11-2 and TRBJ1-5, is EAGVAQSPRYKIIEKRQSVAFWCNPISGHATLYWYQQILGQGPKLLIQFQNNGVVDDSQLPKDRFSAERLKGVDSTLKIQPAKLEDSAVYLCASSLGGPGNQPQHFGDGTRLSIL.